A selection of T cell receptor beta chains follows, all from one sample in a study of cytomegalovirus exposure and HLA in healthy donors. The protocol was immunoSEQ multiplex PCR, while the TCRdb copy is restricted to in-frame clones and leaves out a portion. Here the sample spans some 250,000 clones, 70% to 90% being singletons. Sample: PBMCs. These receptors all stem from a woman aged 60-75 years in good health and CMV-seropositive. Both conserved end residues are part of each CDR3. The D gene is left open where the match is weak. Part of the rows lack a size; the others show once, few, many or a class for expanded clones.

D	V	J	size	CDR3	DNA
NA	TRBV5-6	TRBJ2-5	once	CASSLTFETQYF	TGTGCCAGCAGCCTAACTTTTGAGACCCAGTACTTC
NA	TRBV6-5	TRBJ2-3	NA	CASSRLGTQYF	TGTGCCAGCAGTCGCCTAGGAACGCAGTATTTT
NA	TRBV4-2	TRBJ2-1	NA	CASSQVGEEQFF	TGTGCCAGCAGCCAAGTTGGAGAAGAGCAGTTCTTC
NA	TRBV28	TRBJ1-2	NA	CASTDLWKGAGYTF	TGTGCCAGCACTGATTTATGGAAAGGGGCTGGCTACACCTTC
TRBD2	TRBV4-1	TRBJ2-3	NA	CASSQSGAGMGTDTQYF	TGCGCCAGCAGCCAAAGTGGAGCGGGAATGGGGACAGATACGCAGTATTTT
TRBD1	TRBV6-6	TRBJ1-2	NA	CASRGTGGHGYTF	TGTGCCAGCAGGGGTACAGGGGGACATGGCTACACCTTC
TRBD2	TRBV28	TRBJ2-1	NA	CATGTSGYNEQFF	TGTGCCACCGGGACTAGCGGGTACAATGAGCAGTTCTTC
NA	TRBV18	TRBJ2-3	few	CASSPQRPGDTQYF	TGTGCCAGCTCACCCCAAAGGCCGGGGGATACGCAGTATTTT
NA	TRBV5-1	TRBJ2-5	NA	CASSTGGAGETQYF	TGCGCCAGCAGCACTGGGGGGGCCGGGGAGACCCAGTACTTC
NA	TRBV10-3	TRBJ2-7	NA	CAIGRGEAYEQYF	TGTGCCATCGGGAGAGGCGAGGCCTACGAGCAGTACTTC
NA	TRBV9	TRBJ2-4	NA	CASSVGFGGSENIQYF	TGTGCCAGCAGCGTGGGCTTTGGAGGGAGCGAAAACATTCAGTACTTC
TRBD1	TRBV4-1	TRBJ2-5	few	CASSEQGKETQYF	TGCGCCAGCAGCGAACAGGGGAAAGAGACCCAGTACTTC
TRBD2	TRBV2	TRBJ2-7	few	CASRAGDGPYEQYF	TGTGCCAGCAGGGCGGGAGACGGCCCCTACGAGCAGTACTTC
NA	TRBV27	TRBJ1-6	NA	CASSSGVFNSPLHF	TGTGCCAGCTCCTCAGGGGTGTTTAATTCACCCCTCCACTTT
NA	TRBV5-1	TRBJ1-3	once	CASSVGSGAGNTIYF	TGCGCCAGCAGCGTGGGCAGCGGAGCTGGAAACACCATATATTTT
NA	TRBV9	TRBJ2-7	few	CASSPGGGGRMNEQYF	TGTGCCAGCAGCCCAGGGGGGGGCGGGAGGATGAACGAGCAGTACTTC
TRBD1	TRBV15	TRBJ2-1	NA	CATSFSRRTGYSEGSYNEQFF	TGTGCCACCAGCTTCTCGAGGCGGACAGGGTATTCCGAGGGCTCCTACAATGAGCAGTTCTTC
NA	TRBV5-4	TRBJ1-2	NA	CASSLGREEIRGYTF	TGTGCCAGCAGCTTGGGCAGGGAGGAGATCCGTGGCTACACCTTC
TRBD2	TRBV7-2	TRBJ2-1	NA	CASSLGLAGPYNEQFF	TGTGCCAGCAGCTTAGGGCTAGCGGGGCCGTACAATGAGCAGTTCTTC
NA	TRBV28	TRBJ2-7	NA	CASRGGDIPSYEQYF	TGTGCCAGCAGGGGTGGGGACATCCCCTCCTACGAGCAGTACTTC
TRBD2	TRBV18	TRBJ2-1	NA	CASSETSGSRNEQFF	TGTGCCAGCTCGGAGACTAGCGGGAGTCGAAATGAGCAGTTCTTC
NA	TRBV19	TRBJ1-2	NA	CASSIPLNYGYTF	TGTGCCAGTAGTATCCCCCTTAACTATGGCTACACCTTC
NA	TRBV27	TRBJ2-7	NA	CASSLSGTPHEQYF	TGTGCCAGCAGTTTATCAGGGACACCCCACGAGCAGTACTTC
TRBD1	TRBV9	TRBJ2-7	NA	CASSVHPGQGLSEQYF	TGTGCCAGCAGCGTCCATCCGGGACAGGGGTTATCCGAGCAGTACTTC
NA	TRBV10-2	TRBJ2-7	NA	CASSEPGQSSSYEQYF	TGCGCCAGCAGTGAGCCCGGACAGTCCTCCTCCTACGAGCAGTACTTC
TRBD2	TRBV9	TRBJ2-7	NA	CASSFSGALDEQYF	TGTGCCAGCAGCTTTAGCGGGGCCTTGGACGAGCAGTACTTC
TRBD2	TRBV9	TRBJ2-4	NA	CASSVRVGEGIQYF	TGTGCCAGCAGCGTACGGGTGGGGGAGGGCATTCAGTACTTC
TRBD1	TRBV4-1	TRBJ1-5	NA	CASSQGDRGNQPQHF	TGCGCCAGCAGCCAAGGGGACAGGGGGAATCAGCCCCAGCATTTT
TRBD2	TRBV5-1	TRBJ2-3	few	CASSLSLAGADTQYF	TGCGCCAGCAGCTTGAGTCTAGCGGGAGCAGATACGCAGTATTTT
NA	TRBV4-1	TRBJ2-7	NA	CASSQAPYQAYEQYF	TGCGCCAGCAGCCAAGCTCCGTATCAGGCCTACGAGCAGTACTTC
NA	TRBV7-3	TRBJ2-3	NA	CASSPQGTDTQYF	TGTGCCAGCAGCCCACAGGGCACAGATACGCAGTATTTT
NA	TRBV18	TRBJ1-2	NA	CASSRLNRAISNYGYTF	TGTGCCAGCTCCCGCCTAAACAGGGCCATCTCTAACTATGGCTACACCTTC
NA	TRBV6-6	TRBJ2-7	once	CASSKLWEQYF	TGTGCCAGCAGTAAACTATGGGAGCAGTACTTC
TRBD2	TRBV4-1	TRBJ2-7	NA	CASSQVGRAYEQYF	TGCGCCAGCAGCCAAGTAGGGAGGGCCTACGAGCAGTACTTC
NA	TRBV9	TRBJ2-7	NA	CASSVGVSTEQYF	TGTGCCAGCAGCGTAGGAGTCTCCACCGAGCAGTACTTC
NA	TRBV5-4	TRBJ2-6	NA	CASSSPGGSNSGANVLTF	TGTGCCAGCAGCTCCCCAGGGGGGTCGAACTCTGGGGCCAACGTCCTGACTTTC
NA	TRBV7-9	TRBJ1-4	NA	CSSSLAALNEKLFF	TGTTCCAGCAGCTTGGCGGCCCTAAATGAAAAACTGTTTTTT
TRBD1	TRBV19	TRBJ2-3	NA	CASSITGDRGSQYF	TGTGCCAGTAGTATAACAGGGGACAGAGGATCGCAGTATTTT
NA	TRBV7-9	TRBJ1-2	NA	CASSLSPGFHYTF	TGTGCCAGCAGCTTAAGCCCAGGTTTTCACTACACCTTC
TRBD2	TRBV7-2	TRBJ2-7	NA	CASRPRLAGVEQYF	TGTGCCAGCAGACCCCGACTAGCGGGAGTTGAGCAGTACTTC
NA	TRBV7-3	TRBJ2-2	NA	CASSLTRRVGAGELFF	TGTGCCAGCAGCTTAACGCGGAGGGTGGGCGCCGGGGAGCTGTTTTTT
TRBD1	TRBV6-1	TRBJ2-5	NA	CASSRDSTETQYF	TGTGCCAGCAGTCGGGACAGCACAGAGACCCAGTACTTC
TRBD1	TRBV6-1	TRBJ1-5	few	CASRDSVSNQPQHF	TGTGCCAGTAGGGACAGCGTTAGCAATCAGCCCCAGCATTTT
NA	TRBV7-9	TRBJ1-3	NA	CASSFPGGNTIYF	TGTGCCAGCAGCTTTCCAGGGGGAAACACCATATATTTT
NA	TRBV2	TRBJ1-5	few	CASSRLIQPQHF	TGTGCCAGCAGCAGGTTGATCCAGCCCCAGCATTTT
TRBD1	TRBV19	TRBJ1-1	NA	CASSFYRGTEAFF	TGTGCCAGTAGTTTCTACAGGGGAACTGAAGCTTTCTTT
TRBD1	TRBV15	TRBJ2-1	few	CATSTTGGPYNEQFF	TGTGCCACCAGCACTACAGGGGGCCCCTACAATGAGCAGTTCTTC
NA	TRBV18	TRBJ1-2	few	CASSPNRDYGYTF	TGTGCCAGCTCACCAAACAGGGACTATGGCTACACCTTC
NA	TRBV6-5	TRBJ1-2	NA	CASSYRPGTFGYTF	TGTGCCAGCAGTTACCGGCCAGGGACATTTGGCTACACCTTC
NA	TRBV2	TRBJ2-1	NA	CASKPGSRDEQFF	TGTGCCAGCAAGCCCGGGAGTAGGGATGAGCAGTTCTTC
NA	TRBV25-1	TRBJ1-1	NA	CASTEAARIFEAFF	TGTGCCAGCACAGAGGCAGCTAGAATATTTGAAGCTTTCTTT
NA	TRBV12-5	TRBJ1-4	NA	CASGLSPLNEKLFF	TGTGCTAGTGGTTTAAGCCCCTTAAATGAAAAACTGTTTTTT
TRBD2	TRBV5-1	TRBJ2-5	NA	CASSLSGGRATFQTQYF	TGCGCCAGCAGCTTGTCTGGCGGGAGGGCAACCTTTCAGACCCAGTACTTC
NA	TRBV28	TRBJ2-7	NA	CASSSAHPRRTF	TGTGCCAGCAGTTCCGCGCATCCCCGACGGACATTC
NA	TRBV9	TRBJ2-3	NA	CASSVDNPGGTDTQYF	TGTGCCAGCAGCGTAGATAACCCGGGGGGCACAGATACGCAGTATTTT
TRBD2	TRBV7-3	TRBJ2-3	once	CASSFMTSGSVDTQYF	TGTGCCAGCAGCTTTATGACTAGCGGGAGTGTTGATACGCAGTATTTT
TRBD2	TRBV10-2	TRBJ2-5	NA	CASSGLDPWETQYF	TGCGCCAGCAGCGGACTAGACCCCTGGGAGACCCAGTACTTC